A single sample is the source of the 20 T cell receptor beta chains below, sequenced in a study of control samples from healthy donors and cancer patients. This table comes from immunoSEQ multiplex PCR, and its TCRdb copy is limited to in-frame clones, with some not included. The sample holds roughly 130,000 clones, roughly 91% seen once. Sequencing was carried out using PBMCs. These receptors originate from a man over 45 with head and neck cancer.

The count of this clone is one. The chain joins TRBV5-1 to TRBJ2-7; 7 nucleotides match TRBD1. V gave up 6 bases and J gave up 1 base; unmatched junction bases: 19. The CDR3 extends over 18 amino acids. Germline values: CDR1 SGHRS, CDR2 YFSETQ. The CDR3 sequence is CASTPRVTGDRKSYEQYF. The CDR3 DNA reads TGCGCCAGCACCCCTCGGGTAACAGGGGACCGTAAGTCCTACGAGCAGTACTTC.

The V and J genes are TRBV18 and TRBJ2-7; 7 nucleotides match TRBD1. Germline CDR1 KGHSH, CDR2 LQKENI. Trimming cost V 4 bases and J 4 bases; bases outside gene matches: 10. CDR3 length: 15 residues. In DNA form, the CDR3 reads TGTGCCAGCTCACTACAGGGGCCATTAGGGTACGAGCAGTACTTC. Encoded protein: CASSLQGPLGYEQYF.

CDR3 nucleotides: TGTGCCAGCTCAAATCAAGACAGGGTGAATGGCTACACCTTC. Protein product: CASSNQDRVNGYTF. The chain employs TRBV18 and TRBJ1-2, with TRBD1 identical over 7 bases. The germline CDR1 and CDR2 sequences are KGHSH and LQKENI. There are 14 residues in the CDR3. Unmatched junction bases numbered 9, after V lost 5 bases and J lost 6 bases.

In DNA, the CDR3 is TGTGCCAGCATAGGGCCCGGGGAGCTGTTTTTT. Its protein product is CASIGPGELFF. The chain employs TRBV28 and TRBJ2-2; unclear D gene. CDR1 MDHEN and CDR2 SYDVKM come from the germline V gene. V shed 7 bases and J shed 6 bases, with 6 bases lying between them. The CDR3 contains 11 residues.

V is TRBV9 and J is TRBJ1-4; 11 nucleotides line up with TRBD1. Germline V gene sequence: CDR1 SGDLS, CDR2 YYNGEE. The ends lost 4 bases at V and 7 bases at J; junction bases unmatched: 6. The CDR3 has 15 residues. The CDR3 nucleotides read TGTGCCAGCAGCAAGGACAGGGGGCGGGGTGAAAAACTGTTTTTT. Amino acid sequence: CASSKDRGRGEKLFF.

Written as DNA, the CDR3 is TGTGCCAGCAGCTTAGAGTGGGGCACAGATACGCAGTATTTT. Its protein is CASSLEWGTDTQYF. This chain uses TRBV11-2 with TRBJ2-3, with D uncertain. The CDR3 is made up of 14 amino acids. Germline V gives CDR1 SGHAT, CDR2 FQNNGV. V was trimmed by 0 bases and J by 1 base, leaving 5 bases between them.

This rearrangement joins TRBV7-2 to TRBJ1-2, with D perhaps TRBD1 (6 bases). The CDR3 sequence is 14 residues long. Trimming cost V 5 bases and J 6 bases, with 16 bases left between them. The germline V gene has CDR1 SGHTA and CDR2 FQGNSA. CDR3 in DNA: TGTGCCAGCAGCCCCGGAGGGGGGGCGGATGGCTACACCTTC. Encoded protein: CASSPGGGADGYTF.

V usage is TRBV5-3 and J usage is TRBJ1-3; D may be TRBD1 (5 bases). TRBV5-3 is reported as an ORF; its role is uncertain. With 3 bases removed from V and 0 bases from J, the gap between germline ends came to 16 bases. The CDR3 covers 17 residues. The chain's CDR3 is CARSYYGTADSGNTIYF. Written as DNA, the CDR3 is TGTGCCAGAAGCTATTACGGGACGGCGGACTCTGGAAACACCATATATTTT.

This chain links TRBV7-6 with TRBJ2-2, with D perhaps TRBD1 (5 bases). CDR1 SGHVS and CDR2 FNYEAQ come from the germline V gene. V lost 1 base to trimming and J lost 0 bases, with 6 bases between them. The CDR3 spans 15 residues. This CDR3 reads CASSLGQTNTGELFF. In nucleotides, the CDR3 is TGTGCCAGCAGCTTAGGACAGACGAACACCGGGGAGCTGTTTTTT.

The rearrangement uses TRBV7-9 and TRBJ1-5, with D maybe TRBD1 (6 bases). CDR1 and CDR2 (germline): SEHNR, FQNEAQ (reference sequence). V dropped 4 bases and J dropped 2 bases, with 18 bases sitting between them. This CDR3 comprises 17 residues. The CDR3 spells CASSSEGGGWGNQPQHF. For the CDR3, the DNA is TGTGCCAGCAGCTCCGAGGGGGGGGGCTGGGGCAATCAGCCCCAGCATTTT. The variable domain in full, with the rest retrieved from reference TRBV7-9 and TRBJ1-5, is DTGVSQNPRHKITKRGQNVTFRCDPISEHNRLYWYRQTLGQGPEFLTYFQNEAQLEKSRLLSDRFSAERPKGSFSTLEIQRTEQGDSAMYLCASSSEGGGWGNQPQHFGDGTRLSIL.

The rearrangement uses TRBV11-2 and TRBJ1-5, with a tentative D call TRBD1 (5 bases). Trimming took off 1 base at V and 3 bases at J, with 13 bases between the two ends. CDR1 and CDR2 from the germline V gene are SGHAT and FQNNGV. The CDR3 runs to 16 residues. The CDR3 loop is CASSLGGGALNQPQHF. The DNA for the CDR3 is TGTGCCAGCAGCTTAGGAGGAGGGGCCCTCAATCAGCCCCAGCATTTT.

Regarding this clone: A junction boundary mismatches the germline segment, possibly from a read error. The rearrangement uses TRBV27 and TRBJ2-6; D is tentatively TRBD1 or TRBD2 (5 bases each). The CDR3 sequence is 15 residues long. CDR1 and CDR2 (germline): MNHEY, SMNVEV (reference sequence). The CDR3, as DNA: TGTGCCAGCAGTCCCCTTGGGAGTGGGGCCAGCGTCCTGACTTTC. Translation: CASSPLGSGASVLTF.

This chain joins TRBV5-1 and TRBJ2-4; weak D call: TRBD1 (7 bases). V lost 1 base, J lost 1 base, and 12 bases lay in between. The CDR3 runs 16 residues. The V gene's germline CDR1 is SGHRS and CDR2 YFSETQ. In nucleotides, the CDR3 is TGCGCCAGCAGCTTGCAGGGGGGCGGGGCCAAAAACATTCAGTACTTC. Translated: CASSLQGGGAKNIQYF.

The count of this clone is one. V is TRBV6-2 or TRBV6-3 and J is TRBJ2-7, with a possible D match to TRBD1 (6 bases). Germline V CDR1 and CDR2: MNHEY, SVGEGT. CDR3 length: 15 amino acids. The V end lost 2 bases, the J end lost 6 bases, and 17 bases lay between the germline ends. CDR3: CASSYQDSRMGEQYF. CDR3 DNA: TGTGCCAGCAGTTACCAGGACAGTAGGATGGGCGAGCAGTACTTC.

The rearrangement uses TRBV15 and TRBJ2-5, with D unresolved. This CDR3 is 14 amino acids long. Germline CDR1 is LNHNV and CDR2 is YYDKDF (reference sequence). V was trimmed by 1 base and J by 5 bases, leaving 11 bases between them. This CDR3 reads CATSRAEFQETQYF. The CDR3 DNA follows: TGTGCCACCAGCAGAGCCGAATTCCAGGAGACCCAGTACTTC. The entire variable domain, with the rest obtained from reference TRBV15 and TRBJ2-5, is as follows: DAMVIQNPRYQVTQFGKPVTLSCSQTLNHNVMYWYQQKSSQAPKLLFHYYDKDFNNEADTPDNFQSRRPNTSFCFLDIRSPGLGDTAMYLCATSRAEFQETQYFGPGTRLLVL.

J is TRBJ2-1 and V is TRBV28, with TRBD2 matching over 9 bases. CDR1 is MDHEN, CDR2 SYDVKM, per germline. With V trimmed by 3 bases and J by 7 bases, 7 bases remained unmatched. The CDR3 covers 15 residues. As DNA, the CDR3 is TGTGCCAGCAGTTTCCCGGAGCGGGGGGCGAATGAGCAGTTCTTC. It is translated as CASSFPERGANEQFF.

The J gene is TRBJ2-1, the V gene TRBV11-3; D remains unclear. V lost 5 bases and J lost 0, with 11 bases in between. The CDR3 spans 15 residues. Per germline, CDR1 SGHNT and CDR2 YENEEA. The CDR3 is CASSPRLNSYNEQFF. The DNA for the CDR3 is TGTGCCAGCAGCCCTAGATTGAACTCCTACAATGAGCAGTTCTTC.

This chain uses TRBV9 with TRBJ2-3; the match to TRBD2 covers 9 bases. J lost 5 bases, V lost 4 bases, and 14 bases had no gene match. The CDR3 has 17 amino acids. Germline-derived CDR1 and CDR2 are SGDLS and YYNGEE. CDR3 sequence: CASSRKAAGGLGDTQYF. CDR3 sequence (DNA): TGTGCCAGCAGCCGTAAGGCAGCGGGGGGCCTTGGAGATACGCAGTATTTT.

The chain uses TRBV9 and TRBJ2-7, with 9 bases lining up with TRBD1. Unmatched junction bases numbered 4, after V lost 3 bases and J lost 3 bases. Germline V CDR1 and CDR2: SGDLS, YYNGEE. CDR3 length: 14 residues. CDR3 in amino acids: CASSATGGDYEQYF. CDR3 coding DNA: TGTGCCAGCAGCGCGACAGGGGGGGACTACGAGCAGTACTTC.

V and J are TRBV28 and TRBJ1-1; D is possibly TRBD1 (5 bases). The germline gives CDR1 MDHEN, CDR2 SYDVKM. Trimming took off 3 bases at V and 7 bases at J, with 9 bases between the two ends. This CDR3 has 12 amino acids. The CDR3 loop is CASSFSRDEAFF. CDR3 DNA sequence: TGTGCCAGCAGTTTCAGCAGGGATGAAGCTTTCTTT.